This record looks at one TCR beta chain sequence and its context. The antigen is unknown. Germline CDR1 reads LNHDA; CDR2 reads SQIVND (reference sequence). With 4 bases removed from V and 5 bases from J, the gap between germline ends came to 12 bases. This CDR3 is 13 amino acids long. The sample belongs to a study of OX40 agonist ivuxolimab in advanced cancers. Study in general: Patients treated during dose escalation were battling hepatocellular carcinoma, melanoma, renal cell or head and neck cancer. Three dose-escalation patients had partial responses: one with hepatocellular carcinoma and two with cutaneous melanoma. Study-wide results and caveats: Clonal expansion in partial responders at 0.1-3.0 mg/kg ranked among the lowest.

Assay used: immunoSEQ multiplex PCR; TCRdb lists only in-frame clones, some missing. The sample yields approximately 33,000 clones, 85% to 95% seen once. The sequencing used CD4+ or CD8+ T cells sorted from blood, collected in a trial of the OX40 agonist ivuxolimab. This chain joins TRBV19 and TRBJ2-7, with D tentatively TRBD1 or TRBD2 (5 bases each). This clonotype was obtained from an adult with an advanced solid tumor such as melanoma, head and neck, liver or kidney cancer. The DNA for the CDR3 is TGTGCCAGTAGTACCCGGGACCCAAACGAGCAGTACTTC. It specifies CASSTRDPNEQYF.